These 23 T cell receptor beta chains came from one sample sequenced in a study of blood T cell repertoires in COVID-19. Sequencing used immunoSEQ multiplex PCR; TCRdb keeps in-frame clones, though not all of them. The profile shows 650,000 to 800,000 clones, 75% to 90% of them singletons. Sequenced sample: peripheral blood. The receptors were sampled from a woman under 30 with acute or convalescent COVID-19.

The gene calls are TRBV19 and TRBJ2-2; D uncertain. This CDR3 spans 16 amino acids. Between the trimmed V and J ends, which lost 1 base and 1 base, there was a span of 10 bases. The germline V gene encodes CDR1 LNHDA and CDR2 SQIVND (reference sequence). CDR3 nucleotide sequence: TGTGCCAGTAGTATAGCTCCAGTCTGGAACACCGGGGAGCTGTTTTTT. This sequence encodes CASSIAPVWNTGELFF.

The chain recombines TRBV2 with TRBJ2-6, with TRBD1 as a possible D gene (5 bases). CDR3 length: 15 amino acids. CDR1 SNHLY and CDR2 FYNNEI come from the germline V gene. V gave up 3 bases and J gave up 2 bases, with 8 bases separating them. DNA of the CDR3: TGTGCCAGCAGTGACTCAGGGACTGGGGCCAACGTCCTGACTTTC. Protein: CASSDSGTGANVLTF. Variable domain in full (rest from reference TRBV2 and TRBJ2-6): EPEVTQTPSHQVTQMGQEVILRCVPISNHLYFYWYRQILGQKVEFLVSFYNNEISEKSEIFDDQFSVERPDGSNFTLKIRSTKLEDSAMYFCASSDSGTGANVLTFGAGSRLTVL.

The J gene is TRBJ1-4, the V gene TRBV10-3; D uncertain. This CDR3 region has 13 residues. Germline assignment: CDR1 ENHRY and CDR2 SYGVKD. Between the trimmed V and J ends, which lost 10 bases and 3 bases, there was a span of 12 bases. The CDR3 loop reads CATKGRANEKLFF. The CDR3 DNA is TGTGCCACCAAAGGGAGGGCTAATGAAAAACTGTTTTTT.

This chain links TRBV28 with TRBJ1-2, with a weak D call TRBD1 (5 bases). The CDR3 runs to 12 residues. CDR1 and CDR2 (germline): MDHEN, SYDVKM. V lost 9 bases to trimming and J lost 8 bases, with 16 bases between them. The CDR3 region has the DNA TGTGCCAGTGGGGCAGGACTAGGGGGCTACACCTTC. Protein sequence: CASGAGLGGYTF.

V gene TRBV7-2 combines with J gene TRBJ1-1; D possibly corresponds to TRBD1 (5 bases). V gave up 6 bases and J gave up 2 bases, with 10 bases separating them. Germline values: CDR1 SGHTA, CDR2 FQGNSA. The CDR3 length is 13 residues. The CDR3 region has the DNA TGTGCCAGCAGGCAGACAGTAAACACTGAAGCTTTCTTT. Amino acid sequence: CASRQTVNTEAFF. Complete variable domain (other parts from reference TRBV7-2 and TRBJ1-1): GAGVSQSPSNKVTEKGKDVELRCDPISGHTALYWYRQSLGQGLEFLIYFQGNSAPDKSGLPSDRFSAERTGGSVSTLTIQRTQQEDSAVYLCASRQTVNTEAFFGQGTRLTVV.

The chain carries TRBV6-6 and TRBJ2-7, with 10 bases lining up with TRBD1. The CDR3 is 15 residues long. The V and J ends lost 5 bases and 4 bases, in that order; junction bases with no gene match: 8. The V gene's germline CDR1 is MNHNY and CDR2 SVGAGI (reference sequence). The CDR3 DNA reads TGTGCCAGCAGTCGCACCGGGACAGGGGTTTACGAGCAGTACTTC. It codes for CASSRTGTGVYEQYF.

The chain is built from TRBV3-1 (or the pseudogene TRBV3-2) and TRBJ2-1; 13 bases line up with TRBD2. Germline lookup yields CDR1 LGHDT and CDR2 YNNKEL (reference sequence). The CDR3 has 15 residues. The V segment lost 2 bases and the J segment 7 bases; nucleotides outside the gene matches: 2. DNA of the CDR3: TGTGCCAGCAGCCAAATGGGACTAGCGGGGAATGAGCAGTTCTTC. Encoded protein: CASSQMGLAGNEQFF.

The CDR3 DNA reads TGTGCCAGCAGCTTAGTCGGGACAGGGTCGACAGATACGCAGTATTTT. As protein: CASSLVGTGSTDTQYF. This chain connects TRBV13 to TRBJ2-3, with 9 bases fitting TRBD1. J gave up 3 bases and V 1 base, and 5 bases lay outside the gene matches. Germline CDR1 is PRHDT and CDR2 is FYEKMQ (reference sequence). The CDR3 sequence is 16 residues long.

This sequence joins TRBV28 and TRBJ1-6; TRBD1 is a possible D gene (6 bases). This CDR3 spans 15 amino acids. V was cut by 6 bases and J by 15 bases, with 24 bases left in between. Germline CDR1 MDHEN, CDR2 SYDVKM. The chain's CDR3 is CASSSGTLGYSGLHF. The CDR3 DNA reads TGTGCCAGCAGCTCCGGGACACTGGGTTATTCGGGCCTCCACTTT. The full variable domain, its missing parts supplied by reference TRBV28 and TRBJ1-6, is DVKVTQSSRYLVKRTGEKVFLECVQDMDHENMFWYRQDPGLGLRLIYFSYDVKMKEKGDIPEGYSVSREKKERFSLILESASTNQTSMYLCASSSGTLGYSGLHFGNGTRLTVT.

V is TRBV14 and J is TRBJ2-7; tentative D call: TRBD1 (5 bases). This CDR3 is built from 17 residues. Germline-derived CDR1 and CDR2 are SGHDN and FVKESK. V lost 1 base and J lost 0, with 16 bases in between. For the CDR3, the DNA is TGTGCCAGCAGCCAAGTAAGGGGTGGAGAGGCCTCCTACGAGCAGTACTTC. The encoded protein is CASSQVRGGEASYEQYF.

The chain carries TRBV7-2 and TRBJ1-2; 7 bases match TRBD1. CDR1 and CDR2 from the germline V gene are SGHTA and FQGNSA. The trim removed 5 bases at V and 4 bases at J, leaving 7 bases unmatched. The CDR3 consists of 14 residues. The CDR3 here is CASSPQTGPYGYTF. DNA for the CDR3: TGTGCCAGCAGCCCCCAGACAGGGCCCTATGGCTACACCTTC.

J is TRBJ2-1 and V is TRBV4-2; 10 bases are shared with TRBD2. The germline V gene encodes CDR1 LGHNA and CDR2 YNFKEQ. With V trimmed by 5 bases and J by 4 bases, 5 bases remained unmatched. The CDR3 has 15 residues. CDR3 loop: CASSVTSGDYNEQFF. CDR3 coding DNA: TGTGCCAGCAGCGTCACTAGCGGGGATTACAATGAGCAGTTCTTC.

V usage is TRBV30 and J usage is TRBJ2-1, with 7 positions matching TRBD2. The CDR3 sequence is 13 residues long. The junction had 7 bases not matched to a gene; V was cut back by 7 bases and J by 4 bases. CDR1 and CDR2 from the germline V gene are GTSNPN and SVGIG (reference sequence). In DNA, the CDR3 is TGTGCCTTTTCTAGCGGCTTATACAATGAGCAGTTCTTC. The encoded protein is CAFSSGLYNEQFF.

This clone was seen just once. This chain links TRBV27 with TRBJ1-6; 9 bases fit TRBD1. CDR1 is MNHEY and CDR2 is SMNVEV in the germline V gene (reference sequence). J was trimmed by 10 bases and V by 6 bases; bases with no gene match: 4. The CDR3 consists of 13 residues. In DNA form, the CDR3 reads TGTGCCAGCAGATGGGACAGGGTGTCACCCCTCCACTTT. It yields the protein CASRWDRVSPLHF.

CDR3 sequence: CASSPRSGVGETQYF. CDR3 DNA sequence: TGCGCCAGCAGCCCACGGAGCGGGGTAGGGGAGACCCAGTACTTC. The chain employs TRBV5-1 and TRBJ2-5; 7 positions agree with TRBD2. CDR1 and CDR2 from the germline V gene are SGHRS and YFSETQ. There are 15 residues in the CDR3. The V and J ends lost 4 bases and 5 bases, in that order; junction bases with no gene match: 11. Full variable domain (missing parts from reference TRBV5-1 and TRBJ2-5): KAGVTQTPRYLIKTRGQQVTLSCSPISGHRSVSWYQQTPGQGLQFLFEYFSETQRNKGNFPGRFSGRQFSNSRSEMNVSTLELGDSALYLCASSPRSGVGETQYFGPGTRLLVL.

This rearrangement joins TRBV5-5 to TRBJ2-3, with a tentative D call TRBD2 (6 bases). Germline loops: CDR1 SGHKS, CDR2 YYEKEE (reference sequence). The V end was cut by 2 bases, the J end by 1 base, with 11 bases between. The length of the CDR3 is 15 residues. The CDR3 region has the DNA TGTGCCAGCAGCTTCCCCAGGGAGGGCACAGATACGCAGTATTTT. Protein: CASSFPREGTDTQYF.

CDR3 protein: CASSTRTGGANSPLHF. CDR3 sequence (DNA): TGTGCCAGTAGTACCCGGACAGGGGGCGCAAATTCACCCCTCCACTTT. The genes are TRBV19 and TRBJ1-6; TRBD1 matches at 11 bases. Unmatched junction bases numbered 6, after V lost 4 bases and J lost 7 bases. This CDR3 is 16 amino acids long. The germline CDR1 and CDR2 sequences are LNHDA and SQIVND (reference sequence).

This chain links TRBV29-1 with TRBJ2-7; D is possibly TRBD1 (6 bases). The CDR3 has 15 residues. Trimming took 3 bases from V and 2 from J, leaving 17 bases between them. Germline loops: CDR1 SQVTM, CDR2 ANQGSEA. CDR3 region: CSVDHRDTYPYEQYF. In DNA form, the CDR3 reads TGCAGCGTTGATCATCGGGACACTTATCCCTACGAGCAGTACTTC.

J is TRBJ1-3 and V is TRBV30, with D tentatively TRBD1 (6 bases). The CDR3 totals 16 residues. Deletions cut 3 bases from V and 7 bases from J, with 22 bases between. The V gene's germline CDR1 is GTSNPN and CDR2 SVGIG (reference sequence). The CDR3 DNA is TGTGCCTGGAGGATCGGTTCAGCTTCAGACAGGAACACCATATATTTT. Protein: CAWRIGSASDRNTIYF.

Comment on this clone: This CDR3 is also generated by other DNA sequences in the sample. The rearrangement joins TRBV5-1 to TRBJ1-1; D not certain. This CDR3 has 13 residues. Trimming left V 4 bases short and J 1 base short, with 8 bases between. Germline V gene data show CDR1 as SGHRS and CDR2 as YFSETQ. The CDR3 bases are TGCGCCAGCAGCCTTGCACAGAACACTGAAGCTTTCTTT. It is translated as CASSLAQNTEAFF.

The chain is built from TRBV5-1 and TRBJ1-5; perhaps TRBD1 as D (5 bases). CDR1 is SGHRS and CDR2 is YFSETQ in the germline V gene. The V end was cut by 0 bases, the J end by 6 bases, with 10 bases between. The CDR3 has 14 residues. The CDR3 region is CASSLDSGGQPQHF. The CDR3 DNA is TGCGCCAGCAGCTTGGACTCGGGGGGTCAGCCCCAGCATTTT.

This chain uses TRBV5-6 with TRBJ2-7, with 9 nucleotides matching TRBD1. From germline, CDR1 is SGHDT and CDR2 YYEEEE. V trimming: 2 bases; J trimming: 6 bases; junction bases outside the gene matches: 3. This CDR3 contains 13 residues. CDR3 sequence reads: CASSLGTGTEQYF. The CDR3 DNA reads as TGTGCCAGCAGCTTAGGGACAGGGACCGAGCAGTACTTC.

This clone came up once. The CDR3: CASSLVWPARNTEAFF. CDR3 nucleotide sequence: TGTGCCAGTAGCTTGGTGTGGCCAGCCCGGAACACTGAAGCTTTCTTT. The chain uses TRBV6-6 and TRBJ1-1; D not resolved. Trimming removed 9 bases from V and 1 base from J, with 21 bases in between. This CDR3 has 16 residues. Per the germline V gene, CDR1 is MNHNY and CDR2 is SVGAGI (reference sequence).